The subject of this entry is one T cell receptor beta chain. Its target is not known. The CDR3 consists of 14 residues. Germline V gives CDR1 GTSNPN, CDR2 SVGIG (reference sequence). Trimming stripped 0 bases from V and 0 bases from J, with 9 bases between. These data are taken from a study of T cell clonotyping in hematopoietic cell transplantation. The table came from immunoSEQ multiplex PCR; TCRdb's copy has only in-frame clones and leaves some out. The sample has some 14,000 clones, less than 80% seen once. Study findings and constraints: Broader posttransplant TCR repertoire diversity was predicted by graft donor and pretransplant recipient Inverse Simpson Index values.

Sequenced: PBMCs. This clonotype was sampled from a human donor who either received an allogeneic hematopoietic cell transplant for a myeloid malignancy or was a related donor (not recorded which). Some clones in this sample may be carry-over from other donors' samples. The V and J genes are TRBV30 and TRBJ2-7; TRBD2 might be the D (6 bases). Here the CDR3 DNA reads TGTGCCTGGAGTGTACGGGGGAACTCCTACGAGCAGTACTTC. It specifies CAWSVRGNSYEQYF.